The source of this T cell receptor beta chain is a study of CD8+ T cells in alopecia areata. Trimming shortened V by 1 base and J by 11 bases, and 8 bases separated the two germline ends. This CDR3 region has 11 residues. Looked up from germline, CDR1 is SEHNR and CDR2 is FQNEAQ (reference sequence). Treatment indicated: oral pan-JAK inhibitor, 5-10 mg twice daily. Following extraction, RNA underwent reverse transcription to cDNA, which served as the sequencing template. Assay: immunoSEQ multiplex PCR; the TCRdb copy retains only in-frame clones and omits some. The data show roughly 200,000 clones, about three fifths seen once. Worth noting for this clone: Its specificity is not known.

Study findings and constraints: Scalp and blood retained many expanded lesional clones during tofacitinib. More clonal than normal scalp was lesional scalp, particularly alopecia totalis/universalis.

This material consisted of CD4+ T cells sorted from blood, taken at week 4, from a patient treated with tofacitinib. This sequence originates from a human donor with alopecia areata. The gene calls are TRBV7-9 and TRBJ1-2; D is unclear. This CDR3 is CASSLELEYTF. CDR3 DNA: TGTGCCAGCAGCTTAGAGCTGGAATACACCTTC.